The TCR beta chain described here comes from a study of blood T cell repertoires in COVID-19. Study as a whole: Acute-phase and convalescent COVID-19 samples originated in the United States, Italy and Spain. Sources were T cells, B-cell-depleted T cells, or PBMCs; the material itself was cDNA or gDNA.

In the study's own analysis: Using reference gene primer amplification, nucleated cell counts were estimated. Only in-frame clones appear in the TCRdb table, and some are missing; sequencing was by immunoSEQ multiplex PCR. V, J and clone size were drawn from that table, and D and trimming were deduced from the DNA. The repertoire includes some 110,000 clones, around 84% of them detected once, and approximately 1.3% sits in the top ten. CDR1 is LGHNA and CDR2 is YNFKEQ in the germline V gene. The CDR3 spans 15 residues. The V gene end was trimmed by 2 bases and the J gene end by 1 base; junction bases not matched to a gene: 3.

This TCR was sampled from a man aged 35 to 55 with acute or convalescent COVID-19. This chain links TRBV4-2 with TRBJ2-3; 7 positions agree with TRBD1. Sequenced sample: peripheral blood. The CDR3 protein is CASSQQGVGTDTQYF. In DNA, the CDR3 is TGTGCCAGCAGCCAACAGGGGGTAGGCACAGATACGCAGTATTTT.